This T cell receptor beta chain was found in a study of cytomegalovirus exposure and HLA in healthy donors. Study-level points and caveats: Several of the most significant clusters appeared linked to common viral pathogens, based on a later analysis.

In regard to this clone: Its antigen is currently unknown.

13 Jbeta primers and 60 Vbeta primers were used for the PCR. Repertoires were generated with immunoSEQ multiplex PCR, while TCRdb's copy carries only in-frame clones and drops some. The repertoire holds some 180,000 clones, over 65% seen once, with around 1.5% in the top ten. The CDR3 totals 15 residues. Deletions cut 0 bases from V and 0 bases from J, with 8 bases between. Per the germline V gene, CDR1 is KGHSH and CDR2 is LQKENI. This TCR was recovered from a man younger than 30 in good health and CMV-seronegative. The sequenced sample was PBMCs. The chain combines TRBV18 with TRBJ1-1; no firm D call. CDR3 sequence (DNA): TGTGCCAGCTCACCACCTCGACAACTGAACACTGAAGCTTTCTTT. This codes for CASSPPRQLNTEAFF.